This T cell receptor beta chain appears in the sequencing data of a study of breast tumors, draining lymph nodes, adjacent tissues. TCRdb re-called the multiplex PCR reads with MiXCR, one entry per CDR3 protein. The top ten clones hold 15% to 20% of a sample with approximately 28,000 distinct CDR3 sequences, approximately 57% of them seen once. Study-wide findings and caveats: Compared with basal-like, luminal-like tumors shared significantly more repertoire with nontumor tissue. Data fit most tumor T cells coming from lymph node, expanding in tumor. That most tumor T cells come from lymph nodes remained unproven. Tumors had less TCR diversity than lymph nodes, more than nontumor tissue.

As regards this clonotype: Its antigen is unidentified. Germline is not matched at one junction end, which may reflect a read error.

Looked up from germline, CDR1 is MRHNA and CDR2 is SNTAGT. CDR3 length: 19 amino acids. V usage is TRBV6-4 and J usage is TRBJ1-2, with D possibly TRBD1 on 6 matching bases. Sequenced material: breast tumor tissue. This clonotype was sampled from a female donor with breast cancer. Some clones in this sample may be carry-over from other donors' samples. CDR3 coding DNA: TGTGCCAGCAGTGACCAGACGCGAACAGCTATTGGTTTACGGGGGGGCTGCACCTTC. Translating gives CASSDQTRTAIGLRGGCTF.